Listed below are T cell receptor beta chains from one sample, sequenced in a study of brain T cells in children with intractable seizures. Data came from immunoSEQ multiplex PCR; TCRdb stores just in-frame clones and leaves some out. The sample consists of about 340,000 clones, 93% of them appearing once. The sequenced sample was peripheral blood, obtained roughly 5 months after surgery. These receptors were taken from a boy younger than two with tuberous sclerosis and intractable seizures. CDR3s include the opening cysteine and the closing phenylalanine or tryptophan. Each record gives: D gene, J gene, clone size, V gene, CDR3 DNA, CDR3 protein. The D gene is left open where the match is weak. Size is stated for part of the rows, as once, few or many counts, or as a class when the clone is expanded.

- | TRBJ2-3 | - | TRBV18 | TGTGCCAGCGCACTCGACCCTACAGATACGCAGTATTTT | CASALDPTDTQYF
- | TRBJ2-7 | - | TRBV18 | TGTGCCAGCTCACCAGGACGGAATTCCTACGAGCAGTACTTC | CASSPGRNSYEQYF
- | TRBJ2-5 | - | TRBV9 | TGTGCCAGCAGCGTAGCGATTACAGAGGGCCAAGAGACCCAGTACTTC | CASSVAITEGQETQYF
- | TRBJ1-4 | - | TRBV19 | TGTGCCAGTAGTATCACCGGGGGCTGGAGTGAAAAACTGTTTTTT | CASSITGGWSEKLFF
- | TRBJ2-7 | - | TRBV7-6 | TGTGCCAGCAGCTTAAATTCTGGGGGGCCCTCCTACGAGCAGTACTTC | CASSLNSGGPSYEQYF
- | TRBJ1-1 | - | TRBV10-3 | TGTGCCATACAGGGTCTGGACACTGAAGCTTTCTTT | CAIQGLDTEAFF
- | TRBJ2-7 | - | TRBV3-1/TRBV3-2 | TGTGCCAGCAGCTATCAGGGAGCCCTCGGGTCCTACGAGCAGTACTTC | CASSYQGALGSYEQYF
- | TRBJ1-1 | - | TRBV12-3/TRBV12-4 | TGTGCCAGCAGTCACGCTTCCACTGAAGCTTTCTTT | CASSHASTEAFF
- | TRBJ1-5 | - | TRBV20-1 | TGCAGTGCTACGGGGGGTCAGCCCCAGCATTTT | CSATGGQPQHF
TRBD2 | TRBJ2-3 | once | TRBV7-2 | TGTGCCAGCAGCTTATCCGGGACTAGTGGTGTAACGCAGTATTTT | CASSLSGTSGVTQYF
- | TRBJ1-6 | once | TRBV5-6 | TGTGCCAGCAGCAGTGGCGCCTATAATTCACCCCTCCACTTT | CASSSGAYNSPLHF
- | TRBJ1-2 | - | TRBV10-3 | TGTGCCATCAGTGATCACCAGTCCGACTATGGCTACACCTTC | CAISDHQSDYGYTF
TRBD2 | TRBJ2-1 | - | TRBV4-1 | TGCGCCAGCAGCCCTAGGACTAGCGGGAGTCTGAATGAGCAGTTCTTC | CASSPRTSGSLNEQFF
TRBD1 | TRBJ1-1 | - | TRBV6-6 | TGTGCCAGCACCGATGGCCCCAGGGGGGCTTTCTTT | CASTDGPRGAFF
TRBD2 | TRBJ2-3 | - | TRBV10-3 | TGTGCCATCACCAGGACTAGCGCCACAGATACGCAGTATTTT | CAITRTSATDTQYF
- | TRBJ2-7 | once | TRBV10-3 | TGTGCCATCAACGGACAGACGAACGAGCAGTACTTC | CAINGQTNEQYF
- | TRBJ2-1 | once | TRBV11-3 | TGTGCCAGCAGCCCTAAAGGGGTTTGGTACAATGAGCAGTTCTTC | CASSPKGVWYNEQFF
- | TRBJ2-7 | few | TRBV5-4 | TGTGCCAGCAGCGATCTAGGGGGGTCCCAACCGCAGTACTTC | CASSDLGGSQPQYF
- | TRBJ1-2 | - | TRBV3-1/TRBV3-2 | TGTGCCAGCAGCTACAAGCAGTGGGGGGGGTATGGCTACACCTTC | CASSYKQWGGYGYTF
- | TRBJ2-7 | - | TRBV9 | TGTGCCAGCAGCGTAGGGACGGCTAATTACGAGCAGTACTTC | CASSVGTANYEQYF
- | TRBJ1-1 | - | TRBV27 | TGTGCCAGCTCCTGGGCCTGGTGGGGAACTGAAGCTTTCTTT | CASSWAWWGTEAFF
- | TRBJ1-1 | few | TRBV5-1 | TGCGCCAGCAGCTTGGAATACAGGTCTGAAGCTTTCTTT | CASSLEYRSEAFF
- | TRBJ2-3 | - | TRBV7-9 | TGTGCCAGCAGCTCCGGGACACAGATTAGCACAGATACGCAGTATTTT | CASSSGTQISTDTQYF
- | TRBJ1-2 | once | TRBV14 | TGTGCCAGCAGCCAAGATCCCGGGAGGGGCTACACCTTC | CASSQDPGRGYTF
TRBD1 | TRBJ1-1 | - | TRBV5-1 | TGCGCCAGCGGACCGGGACAGGGGCCGATGAACACTGAAGCTTTCTTT | CASGPGQGPMNTEAFF
TRBD1 | TRBJ1-1 | - | TRBV28 | TGTGCCAGCAGTTTAATTGGGACAGTTTTTAGGAGGAACACTGAAGCTTTCTTT | CASSLIGTVFRRNTEAFF
- | TRBJ2-1 | once | TRBV29-1 | TGCAGCGTTGATCGGGGTCCGAGGGAGCAGTTCTTC | CSVDRGPREQFF
- | TRBJ1-2 | - | TRBV6-6 | TGTGCCAGCAGTTACTCGGGAACAGAGAACTATGGCTACACCTTC | CASSYSGTENYGYTF
- | TRBJ2-3 | - | TRBV12-3/TRBV12-4 | TGTGCCAGCAGTTTAACAGGGACGGATACGCAGTATTTT | CASSLTGTDTQYF